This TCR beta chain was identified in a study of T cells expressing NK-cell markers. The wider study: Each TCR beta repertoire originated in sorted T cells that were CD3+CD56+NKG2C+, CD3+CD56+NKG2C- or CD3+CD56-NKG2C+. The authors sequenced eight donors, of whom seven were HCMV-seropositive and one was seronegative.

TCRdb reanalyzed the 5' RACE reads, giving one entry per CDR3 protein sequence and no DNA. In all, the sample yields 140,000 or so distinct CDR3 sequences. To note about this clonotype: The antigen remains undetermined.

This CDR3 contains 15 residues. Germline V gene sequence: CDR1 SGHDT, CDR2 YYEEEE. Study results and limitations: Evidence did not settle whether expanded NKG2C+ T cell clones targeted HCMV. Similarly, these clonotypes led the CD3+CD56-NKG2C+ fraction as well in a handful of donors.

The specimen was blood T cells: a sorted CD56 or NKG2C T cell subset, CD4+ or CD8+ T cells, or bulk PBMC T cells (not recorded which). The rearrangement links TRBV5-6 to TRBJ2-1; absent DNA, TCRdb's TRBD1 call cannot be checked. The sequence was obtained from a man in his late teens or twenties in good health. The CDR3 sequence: CASSQPGQGNDEQFF.